Listed below are T cell receptor beta chains from one sample, sequenced in a study of blood T cell repertoires in COVID-19. Repertoires were generated with immunoSEQ multiplex PCR, while TCRdb's copy carries only in-frame clones and drops some. Among 80,000 or so clones listed, about 85% were seen once. The specimen sequenced was peripheral blood. These receptors were collected from a man in his sixties with COVID-19, enrolled during active disease. Both conserved end residues are trimmed from each CDR3. D genes are given only for firm matches.

j_gene,v_gene,d_gene,CDR3aa
TRBJ1-1,TRBV7-6,TRBD1,ASSTRTGGNTEAF
TRBJ2-5,TRBV5-1,TRBD2,ASSLETSGEETQY
TRBJ2-2,TRBV29-1,TRBD2,SVPPGGGGTGELF
TRBJ2-5,TRBV18,.,ASSGGGGGAQETQY
TRBJ2-7,TRBV5-4,.,ASSLAKRDLYEQY
TRBJ1-1,TRBV6-4,.,ASSGDSPKGLNTEAF
TRBJ2-1,TRBV7-9,.,ASSLERVREQF
TRBJ1-6,TRBV12-3/TRBV12-4,.,ASRYGDNSPLH
TRBJ1-1,TRBV18,.,ASRLSVGVTEAF
TRBJ2-3,TRBV18,.,ASSPSSTDTQY
TRBJ2-4,TRBV18,.,ASSSSVGGKNIQY
TRBJ1-4,TRBV29-1,.,SFQVAGLNEKLF
TRBJ1-2,TRBV5-6,TRBD1,ASSLSGQANYGYT
TRBJ2-5,TRBV28,TRBD2,ASSSTRGGAETQY
TRBJ2-5,TRBV5-1,.,ASSLGWGETQY
TRBJ1-6,TRBV2,TRBD1,ASSRNTGDDSPLH
TRBJ2-3,TRBV30,.,AWSAAVPYADTQY
TRBJ1-5,TRBV12-3/TRBV12-4,.,ASSLDSDQPQH
TRBJ2-3,TRBV27,.,ASSVRDSPSTDTQY
TRBJ1-6,TRBV30,TRBD1,AWSAPGQGAVN
TRBJ1-5,TRBV28,.,ASSRQVGDQPQH
TRBJ1-2,TRBV6-5,TRBD1,ASGQGLIYGYT
TRBJ2-5,TRBV7-9,.,ASSSGDQETQY
TRBJ1-2,TRBV19,.,ASSLRGANYGYT
TRBJ1-1,TRBV6-2/TRBV6-3,TRBD1,ASSRTGSEGAF